What follows describes a single T cell receptor beta chain. In the study's own analysis: Nucleated cell number was recorded as an estimate derived from reference gene primer amplification. Some clones are missing from TCRdb's copy, which holds only in-frame ones; the method was immunoSEQ multiplex PCR. V, J and clone size were drawn from that table, and D and trimming were deduced from the DNA. This repertoire shows some 190,000 clones, less than 80% found once; its top ten account for around 12%. The entry originates in a study of blood T cell repertoires in COVID-19. Study-level background: Italy, Spain and the United States were the sources of the convalescent and acute COVID-19 samples. From T cells, B-cell-depleted T cells, or PBMCs came the material, which was cDNA or gDNA.

Trimming removed 5 bases at V and 1 base at J, with 12 bases between. The CDR3 is 15 residues long. Germline V lookup: CDR1 MDHEN, CDR2 SYDVKM. The rearrangement uses TRBV28 and TRBJ1-5, with no clear D. Sequencing input: peripheral blood. This TCR came from a woman in her forties or fifties with acute or convalescent COVID-19. CDR3 amino acids: CASSLEVASNQPQHF. In DNA, the CDR3 is TGTGCCAGCAGTCTTGAGGTGGCCAGCAATCAGCCCCAGCATTTT.